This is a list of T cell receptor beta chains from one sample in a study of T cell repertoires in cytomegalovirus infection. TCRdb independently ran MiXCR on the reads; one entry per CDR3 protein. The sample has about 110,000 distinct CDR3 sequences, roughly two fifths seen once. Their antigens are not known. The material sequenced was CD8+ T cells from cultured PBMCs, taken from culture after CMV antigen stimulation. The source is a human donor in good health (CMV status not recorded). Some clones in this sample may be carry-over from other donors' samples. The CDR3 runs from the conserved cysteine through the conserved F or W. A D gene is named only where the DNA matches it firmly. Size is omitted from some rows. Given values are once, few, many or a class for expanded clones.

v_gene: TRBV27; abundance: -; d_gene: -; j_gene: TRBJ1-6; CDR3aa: CASSSRLGINSPLHF
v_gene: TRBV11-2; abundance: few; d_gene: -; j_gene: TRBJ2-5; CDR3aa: CASSLAGGIQETQYF
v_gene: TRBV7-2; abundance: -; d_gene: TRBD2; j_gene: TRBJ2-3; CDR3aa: CASSLRSRGGGPDTQYF
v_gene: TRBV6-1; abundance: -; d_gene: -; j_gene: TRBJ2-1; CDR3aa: CASREYNEQFF
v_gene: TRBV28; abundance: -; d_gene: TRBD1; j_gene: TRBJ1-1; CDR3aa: CASSPGPGQPTEAFF
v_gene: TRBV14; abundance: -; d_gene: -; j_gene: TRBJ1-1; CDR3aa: CASSQEWPVNTEAFF
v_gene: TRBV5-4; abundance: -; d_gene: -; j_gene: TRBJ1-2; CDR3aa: CASSLDPLSNYGYTF
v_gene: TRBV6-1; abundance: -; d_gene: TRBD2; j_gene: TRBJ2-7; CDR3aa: CASSGLATYEQYF
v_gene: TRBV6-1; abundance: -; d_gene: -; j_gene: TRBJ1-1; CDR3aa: CASSDIGLYTEAFF
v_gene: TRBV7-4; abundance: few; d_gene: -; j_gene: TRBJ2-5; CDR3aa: CASRSAEETQYF
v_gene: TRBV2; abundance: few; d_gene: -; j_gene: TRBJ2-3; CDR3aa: CASSDVTDTQYF
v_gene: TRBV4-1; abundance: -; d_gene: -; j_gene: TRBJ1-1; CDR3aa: CASSRTENTEAFF
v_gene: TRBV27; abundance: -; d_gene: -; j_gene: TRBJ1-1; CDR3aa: CASSSMMAYTEAFF